This T cell receptor (beta chain) was sequenced during a study of spatial heterogeneity in lung cancer. On the study more broadly: On average, each unique TCR and UMI combination appeared more than ten times in raw reads.

The CDR3 extends over 15 amino acids. Time point denoted: sample taken at primary tumor resection. No cells were sorted before sequencing. The whole RNA sequenced was extracted from tumor, nontumor lung or frozen PBMC. 55 to 80 TRACERx patients with early, untreated non-small cell lung cancer donated samples. All TCR cDNA molecules were individually tagged with a unique molecular identifier. TCRdb redid the calling of the 5' RACE reads with MiXCR, one entry per CDR3 protein. This table has about 50,000 distinct CDR3 sequences, less than 9% appearing once. This clonotype has a single count. Just one base apart from a much larger clone, this may be a read error.

The chain joins TRBV12-3 or TRBV12-4 to TRBJ1-1; 7 nucleotides line up with TRBD1. This TCR was recovered from a female donor with early-stage non-small cell lung cancer. The input for sequencing was PBMCs, taken at surgery. CDR3 in DNA: TGTGCCAGCAGTCCCGACACAGGGGAGAACACTGGAGCTTTCTTT. Amino acids: CASSPDTGENTGAFF.